This entry lists 10 T cell receptor beta chains sequenced from one sample in a study of early T cells in non-severe SARS-CoV-2 infection. TCRdb processed the 5' RACE reads anew with MiXCR; each CDR3 protein has one entry. There are about 33,000 distinct CDR3 sequences in the sample; around 5.7% occur only once, and 5% to 5.5% lies in the top ten. Input material: whole blood. These TCRs come from an adult who was a healthcare worker with PCR-confirmed SARS-CoV-2 infection or an uninfected control (not recorded which).

The gene calls are TRBV11-2 and TRBJ2-3, with D uncertain. Deletions cut 2 bases from V and 3 bases from J, with 6 bases between. The V gene's germline CDR1 is SGHAT and CDR2 FQNNGV. The CDR3 covers 13 residues. This CDR3 is CASSLLTTDTQYF. DNA of the CDR3: TGTGCCAGCAGCTTACTGACGACAGATACGCAGTATTTT.

This clonotype was seen ten or more times. The V and J genes are TRBV5-1 and TRBJ2-7; D gene unclear. Germline assignment: CDR1 SGHRS and CDR2 YFSETQ. With 2 bases removed from V and 6 bases from J, the gap between germline ends came to 18 bases. This CDR3 spans 15 amino acids. CDR3 loop: CASSFGELRASEQYF. CDR3 DNA sequence: TGCGCCAGCAGCTTTGGCGAACTCCGCGCGAGCGAGCAGTACTTC.

This chain joins TRBV21-1 and TRBJ1-2; TRBD1 reflects the table's D call only, with no check against the DNA. TRBV21-1 counts as a pseudogene. This CDR3 comprises 17 residues. This chain's CDR3 is CASSKALGDRVNYGYTF. In DNA form, the CDR3 reads TGTGCCAGCAGCAAAGCCCTTGGGGACAGGGTGAACTATGGCTACACCTTC.

This clonotype has a count of ten or more. The junction shows a germline mismatch at one end, possibly a read error. The CDR3 DNA follows: TGCGCCAGCAGGCCTTCAAACAGGGGGATGAGCAATCAGCCCCAGCATTTT. Translating gives CASRPSNRGMSNQPQHF. V gene TRBV6-1 combines with J gene TRBJ1-5; 8 positions match TRBD1. The CDR3 extends over 17 amino acids. Germline loops: CDR1 MNHNS, CDR2 SASEGT.

This clonotype has a count of ten or more. The chain links TRBV3-2 to TRBJ2-7; no DNA check was done on the table's D call, TRBD1. TRBV3-2 is tagged as a pseudogene. The CDR3 is made up of 18 amino acids. The CDR3 DNA follows: TGTGCCAGCAGGACCCGGGAAGAGGTGATGCCTTCTTCCTACGAGCAGTACGTC. Translated, it gives CASRTREEVMPSSYEQYV.

This clonotype was picked up many times. CDR3 region: CASSSVATYEQYF. CDR3 nucleotide sequence: TGTGCCAGCAGCTCCGTGGCTACCTACGAGCAGTACTTC. The J gene is TRBJ2-7, the V gene TRBV11-2; the D is unclear. Trimming removed 4 bases at V and 2 bases at J, with 9 bases between. The CDR3 is 13 residues long. Germline CDR1 and CDR2: SGHAT and FQNNGV.

This clonotype was seen ten or more times. This chain uses TRBV15 with TRBJ1-3, with 7 bases identical to TRBD1. Looked up from germline, CDR1 is LNHNV and CDR2 is YYDKDF (reference sequence). Trimming took 0 bases from V and 8 from J; bases not matched to a gene: 7. The CDR3 consists of 15 residues. The CDR3 protein is CATSRDRKGADTIYF. The CDR3 DNA reads as TGTGCCACCAGCAGAGATAGGAAGGGGGCAGACACCATATATTTT.

The sample holds many counts of this clonotype. The gene calls are TRBV4-1 and TRBJ2-5, with TRBD2 matching over 10 bases. The V gene end was trimmed by 1 base and the J gene end by 0 bases; junction bases not matched to a gene: 11. Germline V gene sequence: CDR1 MGHRA, CDR2 YSYEKL. The CDR3 loop spans 19 amino acids. CDR3 region: CASSQGLAGATSYQETQYF. In DNA, the CDR3 is TGCGCCAGCAGCCAAGGTCTAGCGGGAGCCACCTCTTACCAAGAGACCCAGTACTTC.

V is TRBV5-6 and J is TRBJ2-5; D not certain. Trimming stripped 2 bases from V and 5 bases from J, with 10 bases between. The CDR3 is made up of 13 amino acids. Germline-derived CDR1 and CDR2 are SGHDT and YYEEEE. The CDR3 protein is CASSFLVAETQYF. The CDR3, as DNA: TGTGCCAGCAGCTTCCTAGTTGCCGAGACCCAGTACTTC.

This clonotype has a handful of counts. The V gene is TRBV3-1, the J gene TRBJ2-7; 8 positions agree with TRBD2. Germline V gene sequence: CDR1 LGHDT, CDR2 YNNKEL (reference sequence). V was clipped by 1 base and J by 7 bases; unmatched bases: 15. This CDR3 comprises 17 residues. The chain's CDR3 is CASSQGQLAVRGREQYF. In DNA, the CDR3 is TGTGCCAGCAGCCAAGGGCAACTAGCGGTCCGGGGTCGGGAGCAGTACTTC.